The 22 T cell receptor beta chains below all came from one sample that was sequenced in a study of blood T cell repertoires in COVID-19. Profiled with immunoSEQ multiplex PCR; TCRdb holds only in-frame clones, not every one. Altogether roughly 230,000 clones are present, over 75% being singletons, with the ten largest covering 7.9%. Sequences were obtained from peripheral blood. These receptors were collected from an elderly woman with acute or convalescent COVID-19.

CDR3 sequence reads: CASSPRGGSSYNEQFF. The DNA for the CDR3 is TGTGCCAGCTCACCTCGGGGCGGGAGCTCCTACAATGAGCAGTTCTTC. The genes are TRBV18 and TRBJ2-1; 7 bases are shared with TRBD2. Germline values: CDR1 KGHSH, CDR2 LQKENI. The trim removed 3 bases at V and 0 bases at J, leaving 5 bases unmatched. The CDR3 is 16 residues long.

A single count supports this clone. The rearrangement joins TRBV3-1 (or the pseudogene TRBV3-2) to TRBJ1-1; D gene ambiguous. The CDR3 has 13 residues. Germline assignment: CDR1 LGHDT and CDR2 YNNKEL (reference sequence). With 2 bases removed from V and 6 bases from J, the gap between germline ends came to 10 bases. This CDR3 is CASSQYRQSEAFF. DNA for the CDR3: TGTGCCAGCAGCCAATATAGACAATCTGAAGCTTTCTTT.

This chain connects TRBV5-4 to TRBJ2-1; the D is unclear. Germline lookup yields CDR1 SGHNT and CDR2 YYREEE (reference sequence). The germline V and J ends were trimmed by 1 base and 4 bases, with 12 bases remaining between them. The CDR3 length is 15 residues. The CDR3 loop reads CASSLFDRTYNEQFF. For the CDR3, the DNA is TGTGCCAGCAGCTTGTTCGATAGAACTTACAATGAGCAGTTCTTC.

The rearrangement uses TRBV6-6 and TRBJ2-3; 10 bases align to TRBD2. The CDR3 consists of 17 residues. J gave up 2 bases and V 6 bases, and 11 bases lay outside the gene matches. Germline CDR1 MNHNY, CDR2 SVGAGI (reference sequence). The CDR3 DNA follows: TGTGCCAGCAGCCGAACGGGGCTAGCGGGGGACACAGATACGCAGTATTTT. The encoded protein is CASSRTGLAGDTDTQYF.

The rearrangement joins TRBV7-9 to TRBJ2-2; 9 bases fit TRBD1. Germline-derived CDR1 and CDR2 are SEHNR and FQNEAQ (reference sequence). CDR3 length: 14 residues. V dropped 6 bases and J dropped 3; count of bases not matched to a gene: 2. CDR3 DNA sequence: TGTGCCAGCAGGCGGACAGGGGACACCGGGGAGCTGTTTTTT. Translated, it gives CASRRTGDTGELFF.

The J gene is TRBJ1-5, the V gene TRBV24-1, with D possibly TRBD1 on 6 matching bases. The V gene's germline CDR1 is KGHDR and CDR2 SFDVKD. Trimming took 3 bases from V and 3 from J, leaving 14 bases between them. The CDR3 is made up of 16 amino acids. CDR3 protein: CATSDTQGAVNQPQHF. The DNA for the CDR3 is TGTGCCACCAGTGATACACAGGGAGCCGTCAATCAGCCCCAGCATTTT.

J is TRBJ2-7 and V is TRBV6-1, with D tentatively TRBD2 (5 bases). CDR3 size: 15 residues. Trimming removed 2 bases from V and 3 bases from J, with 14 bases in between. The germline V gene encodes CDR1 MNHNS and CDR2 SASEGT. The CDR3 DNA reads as TGTGCCAGCAGTGAACAGGTCGACTACTACTACGAGCAGTACTTC. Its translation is CASSEQVDYYYEQYF.

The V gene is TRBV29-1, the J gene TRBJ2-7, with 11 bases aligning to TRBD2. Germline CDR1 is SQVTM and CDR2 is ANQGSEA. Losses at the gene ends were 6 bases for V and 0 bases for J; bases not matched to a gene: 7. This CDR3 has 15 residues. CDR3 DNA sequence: TGCAGCGTGCAACCCGGGACTAGCGGCTCCTACGAGCAGTACTTC. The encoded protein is CSVQPGTSGSYEQYF.

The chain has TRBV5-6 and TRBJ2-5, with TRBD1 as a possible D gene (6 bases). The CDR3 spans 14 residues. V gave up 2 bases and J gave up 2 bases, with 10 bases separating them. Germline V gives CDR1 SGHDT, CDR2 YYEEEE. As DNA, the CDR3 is TGTGCCAGCAGCTTCCAGGACAGACAAGAGACCCAGTACTTC. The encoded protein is CASSFQDRQETQYF.

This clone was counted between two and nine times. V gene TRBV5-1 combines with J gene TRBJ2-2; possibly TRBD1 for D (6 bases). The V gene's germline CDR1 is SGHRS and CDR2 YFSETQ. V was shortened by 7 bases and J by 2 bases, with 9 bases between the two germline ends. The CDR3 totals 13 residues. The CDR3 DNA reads TGCGCCAGCTCGACAGGAAACACCGGGGAGCTGTTTTTT. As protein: CASSTGNTGELFF.

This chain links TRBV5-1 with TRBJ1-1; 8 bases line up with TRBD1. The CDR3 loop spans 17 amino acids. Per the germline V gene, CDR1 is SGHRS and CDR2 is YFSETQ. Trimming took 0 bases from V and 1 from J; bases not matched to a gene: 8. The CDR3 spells CASSLVVTGASNTEAFF. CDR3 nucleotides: TGCGCCAGCAGCTTGGTGGTGACAGGGGCGTCGAACACTGAAGCTTTCTTT.

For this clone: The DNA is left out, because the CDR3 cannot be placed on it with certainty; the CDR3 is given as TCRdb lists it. CDR3 sequence reads: CASSFGQGASDTF. The chain joins TRBV12-3 or TRBV12-4 to TRBJ1-2; no check of the table's D call, TRBD1, against the DNA was made. The CDR3 adds up to 13 amino acids, both ends counted.

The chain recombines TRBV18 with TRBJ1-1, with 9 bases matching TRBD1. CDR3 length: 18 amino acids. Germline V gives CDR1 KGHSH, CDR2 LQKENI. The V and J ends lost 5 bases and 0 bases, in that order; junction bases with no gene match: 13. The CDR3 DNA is TGTGCCAGCTCAAAGCTTAACCGGGACAGGGCCTTGAACACTGAAGCTTTCTTT. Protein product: CASSKLNRDRALNTEAFF.

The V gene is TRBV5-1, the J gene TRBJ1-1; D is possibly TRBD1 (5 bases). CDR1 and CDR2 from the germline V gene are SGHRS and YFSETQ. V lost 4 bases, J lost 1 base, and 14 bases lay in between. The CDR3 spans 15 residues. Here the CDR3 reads CASSAAGVPNTEAFF. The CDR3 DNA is TGCGCCAGCAGCGCCGCGGGGGTGCCGAACACTGAAGCTTTCTTT.

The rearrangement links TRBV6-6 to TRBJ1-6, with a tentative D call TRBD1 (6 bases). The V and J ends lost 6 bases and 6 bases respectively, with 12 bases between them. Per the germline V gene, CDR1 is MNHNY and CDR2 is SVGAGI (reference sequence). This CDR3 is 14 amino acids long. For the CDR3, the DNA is TGTGCCAGCAGAGAACAGGGATCTAATTCACCCCTCCACTTT. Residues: CASREQGSNSPLHF.

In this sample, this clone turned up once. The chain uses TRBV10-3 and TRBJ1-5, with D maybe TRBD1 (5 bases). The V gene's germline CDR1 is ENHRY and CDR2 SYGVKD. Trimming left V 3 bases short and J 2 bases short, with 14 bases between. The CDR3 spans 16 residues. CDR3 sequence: CAISERTPDGNQPQHF. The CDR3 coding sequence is TGTGCCATCAGTGAACGGACACCGGACGGCAATCAGCCCCAGCATTTT.

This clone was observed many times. The CDR3 coding sequence is TGTGCCAGTAGTATAAGTCCGGGGGAGACCTACGAGCAGTACTTC. This sequence encodes CASSISPGETYEQYF. The J gene is TRBJ2-7, the V gene TRBV19; possibly TRBD2 for D (6 bases). V lost 2 bases and J 2 bases, leaving 13 bases between the germline ends. CDR1 LNHDA and CDR2 SQIVND come from the germline V gene (reference sequence). The CDR3 length is 15 residues. The variable domain in full, completed from reference TRBV19 and TRBJ2-7, reads DGGITQSPKYLFRKEGQNVTLSCEQNLNHDAMYWYRQDPGQGLRLIYYSQIVNDFQKGDIAEGYSVSREKKESFPLTVTSAQKNPTAFYLCASSISPGETYEQYFGPGTRLTVT.

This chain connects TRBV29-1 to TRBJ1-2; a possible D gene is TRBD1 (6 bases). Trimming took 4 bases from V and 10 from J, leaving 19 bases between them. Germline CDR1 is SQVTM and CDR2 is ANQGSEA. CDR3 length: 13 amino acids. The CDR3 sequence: CSVVPTTGLSYTF. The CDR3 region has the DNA TGCAGCGTTGTCCCCACGACAGGCCTATCCTACACCTTC.

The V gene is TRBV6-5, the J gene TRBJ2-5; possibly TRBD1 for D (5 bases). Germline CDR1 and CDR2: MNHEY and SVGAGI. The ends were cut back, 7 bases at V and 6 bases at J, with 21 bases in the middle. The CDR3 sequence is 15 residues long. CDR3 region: CASTGADSPRQTQYF. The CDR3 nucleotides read TGTGCCAGCACCGGAGCCGACAGTCCGAGGCAGACCCAGTACTTC.

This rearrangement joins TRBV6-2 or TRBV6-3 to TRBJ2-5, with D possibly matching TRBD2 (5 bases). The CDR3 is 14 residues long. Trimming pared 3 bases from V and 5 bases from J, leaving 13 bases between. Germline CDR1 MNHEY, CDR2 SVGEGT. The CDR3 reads CASSYNGNRETQYF. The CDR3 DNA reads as TGTGCCAGCAGTTATAACGGGAATCGGGAGACCCAGTACTTC.

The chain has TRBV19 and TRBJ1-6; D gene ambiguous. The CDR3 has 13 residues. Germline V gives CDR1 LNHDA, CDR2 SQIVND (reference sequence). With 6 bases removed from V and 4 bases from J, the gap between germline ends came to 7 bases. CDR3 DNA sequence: TGTGCCAGTAGGGGCCTTTATAATTCACCCCTCCACTTT. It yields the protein CASRGLYNSPLHF.

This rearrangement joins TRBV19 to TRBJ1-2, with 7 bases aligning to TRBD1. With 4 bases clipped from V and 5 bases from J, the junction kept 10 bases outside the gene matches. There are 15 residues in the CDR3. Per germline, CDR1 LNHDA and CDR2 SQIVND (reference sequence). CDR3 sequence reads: CASSRNGDREYGYTF. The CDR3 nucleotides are TGTGCCAGTAGTAGAAATGGAGACAGGGAATATGGCTACACCTTC.